The sequence of this TCR beta chain was determined in a study of human T cells and chemical hapten exposure. MiXCR, applied by TCRdb to the RACE reads, yields one record per CDR3 protein. The sample consists of hundreds of thousands of distinct CDR3 sequences, over 6% of them appearing once. Per germline, CDR1 SGHTA and CDR2 FQGNSA. CDR3 length: 15 amino acids. V was pared by 0 bases and J by 2 bases, with 11 bases between. This clonotype was found many times. This sample's time point: patch test 2, 6 weeks after DPC sensitization. Treatment noted: therapeutic diphenylcyclopropenone sensitization with weekly scalp DPC. Blood draws came before every patch-test application.

The specimen was whole blood, collected in connection with sensitization to the hapten diphenylcyclopropenone (DPC). This TCR was sampled from a young woman with alopecia areata. Some clones in this sample may be carry-over from other donors' samples. The chain joins TRBV7-2 to TRBJ2-7, with a tentative D call TRBD2 (6 bases). The CDR3: CASSLAVGGAYEQYF. CDR3 coding DNA: TGTGCCAGCAGCTTAGCAGTCGGGGGAGCCTACGAGCAGTACTTC.